This T cell receptor (beta chain) was obtained from a study of T-cell memory formation after mild COVID-19. Broader study findings: Clones which contracted sat mainly in CM and EM if CD4+, and in EMRA if CD8+. In pre-infection memory, a portion of responding clones appeared, which suggested that cross-reactive memory joined.

Regarding this clonotype: The antigen is unknown.

MiXCR, applied by TCRdb to the 5' RACE reads, yields one record per CDR3 protein. The sample holds 200,000 to 250,000 distinct CDR3 sequences; over 15% are singletons and the top ten take 3.5%. The clonotype was recovered from a man in his late teens or twenties who had mild COVID-19 (a few samples of this study predate the infection). Cell type and time point are not known. What was sequenced was PBMCs or a T cell subset sorted from them (not recorded which).

Here the CDR3 reads CASGSGKHGQPQHF. The CDR3 bases are TGTGCCAGTGGGTCGGGGAAGCACGGCCAGCCCCAGCATTTT. The V gene is TRBV19, the J gene TRBJ1-5; no firm D call. Germline CDR1 LNHDA, CDR2 SQIVND (reference sequence). The V gene lost 8 bases and the J gene lost 7 bases, with 18 bases spanning the gap. This CDR3 has 14 amino acids.